This T cell receptor (beta chain) appears in the sequencing data of a study of T cell responses to AZD1222 COVID-19 vaccine. Broader study findings: Seropositive at baseline were only a handful of AZD1222 recipients. Spike-specific TCR breadth rose after two AZD1222 doses, and depth rose as well. CD4 TCRs associated with vaccination spanned spike, dominating at 160-218 and 743-854.

A word on this clone: The antigen is unknown.

Clones were read by immunoSEQ multiplex PCR, and TCRdb kept only the in-frame ones, dropping some. Altogether under 80,000 clones are present, nearly 90% being singletons, with the ten largest covering approximately 1.3%. Second-dose intervals near 4 or 12 weeks were combined. This CDR3 contains 16 residues. The ends lost 4 bases at V and 3 bases at J; junction bases unmatched: 11. Germline CDR1 is MNHEY and CDR2 is SMNVEV (reference sequence). The J gene is TRBJ2-7, the V gene TRBV27, with TRBD2 matching 8 bases. The TCR comes from an adult who received the AZD1222 COVID-19 vaccine. Sequenced material: peripheral blood, taken 28 days after the second AZD1222 dose. For the CDR3, the DNA is TGTGCCAGCAGTTCCCCCCGGATAGCGGGAAACTACGAGCAGTACTTC. It encodes CASSSPRIAGNYEQYF.